What follows are 20 T cell receptor beta chains derived from one specimen sequenced in a study of blood T cell repertoires in COVID-19. This table comes from immunoSEQ multiplex PCR, and its TCRdb copy is limited to in-frame clones, with some not included. The sample gives some 210,000 clones, more than 70% of which show up once; 2.5% to 3.5% is in the top ten. Material: peripheral blood. The receptors were gathered from a man aged 45-65 years with active or convalescent COVID-19.

This chain joins TRBV2 and TRBJ2-5; D is perhaps TRBD1 (7 bases). Germline V gene sequence: CDR1 SNHLY, CDR2 FYNNEI. V was trimmed by 3 bases and J by 5 bases, leaving 16 bases between them. CDR3 length: 15 amino acids. The DNA for the CDR3 is TGTGCCAGCAGTGACTTGACAGGGAGGAGGGAGACCCAGTACTTC. Its translation: CASSDLTGRRETQYF.

This clone appeared a few times. The chain links TRBV12-3 or TRBV12-4 to TRBJ2-5, with D perhaps matching TRBD1 (5 bases). This CDR3 region has 13 residues. The V and J ends lost 4 bases and 3 bases respectively, with 9 bases between them. DNA for the CDR3: TGTGCCAGCAGTTCAGGGCAGGAAGAGACCCAGTACTTC. It encodes CASSSGQEETQYF.

The V and J genes are TRBV21-1 and TRBJ1-5. TRBV21-1 is a known pseudogene. This CDR3 spans 13 amino acids. CDR3 coding DNA: TGTGCCAGCAGCAAAGTTATAAAACAGCCCCAGCATTTT. Translated, it gives CASSKVIKQPQHF.

This sequence joins TRBV14 and TRBJ2-5; D perhaps matches TRBD1 (6 bases). Deletions cut 0 bases from V and 5 bases from J, with 13 bases between. CDR3 length equals 15 residues. CDR1 is SGHDN, CDR2 FVKESK, per germline. CDR3 residues: CASSQDTGPGETQYF. In DNA, the CDR3 is TGTGCCAGCAGCCAAGACACAGGGCCAGGGGAGACCCAGTACTTC. The full variable domain, with the rest looked up from reference TRBV14 and TRBJ2-5, is EAGVTQFPSHSVIEKGQTVTLRCDPISGHDNLYWYRRVMGKEIKFLLHFVKESKQDESGMPNNRFLAERTGGTYSTLKVQPAELEDSGVYFCASSQDTGPGETQYFGPGTRLLVL.

The chain has TRBV7-2 and TRBJ1-2, with TRBD1 matching over 7 bases. J was trimmed by 6 bases and V by 4 bases; bases with no gene match: 5. The CDR3 length is 13 residues. The germline CDR1 and CDR2 sequences are SGHTA and FQGNSA. The CDR3 nucleotides read TGTGCCAGCAGCTCGGGACAGCAAAATGGCTACACCTTC. It encodes CASSSGQQNGYTF. Filled out from reference TRBV7-2 and TRBJ1-2, the complete variable domain reads GAGVSQSPSNKVTEKGKDVELRCDPISGHTALYWYRQSLGQGLEFLIYFQGNSAPDKSGLPSDRFSAERTGGSVSTLTIQRTQQEDSAVYLCASSSGQQNGYTFGSGTRLTVV.

The chain employs TRBV9 and TRBJ1-2, with D hard to call. V shed 10 bases and J shed 3 bases, with 13 bases lying between them. The CDR3 loop spans 12 amino acids. Germline-derived CDR1 and CDR2 are SGDLS and YYNGEE. This CDR3 reads CASSGFDYGYTF. CDR3 coding DNA: TGTGCCTCCTCGGGGTTCGACTATGGCTACACCTTC.

The chain combines TRBV30 with TRBJ1-1; D remains ambiguous. This CDR3 comprises 12 residues. Germline CDR1 reads GTSNPN; CDR2 reads SVGIG (reference sequence). V was trimmed by 5 bases and J by 4 bases, leaving 11 bases between them. For the CDR3, the DNA is TGTGCCTGGGGTCCCTTCAGCACTGAAGCTTTCTTT. Its translation is CAWGPFSTEAFF.

This clone has only a few counts. The J gene is TRBJ1-4, the V gene TRBV7-2, with unresolved D. The CDR3 length is 14 residues. Trimming shortened V by 2 bases and J by 8 bases, and 12 bases separated the two germline ends. Germline V gene lookup returns CDR1 SGHTA and CDR2 FQGNSA. The DNA of the CDR3 is TGTGCCAGCAGCTTAATGTTCGGAGGGGAAAAACTGTTTTTT. Protein sequence: CASSLMFGGEKLFF.

V gene TRBV7-2 combines with J gene TRBJ1-2; D is undetermined. Trimming removed 5 bases at V and 0 bases at J, with 16 bases between. Germline V gives CDR1 SGHTA, CDR2 FQGNSA. There are 16 residues in the CDR3. This CDR3 is CASSPLAGRANYGYTF. The CDR3, as DNA: TGTGCCAGCAGCCCATTAGCGGGCCGAGCTAACTATGGCTACACCTTC.

About this clone: Within the sample, other DNA sequences also encode this same CDR3. The gene calls are TRBV5-1 and TRBJ2-7; D call uncertain. V lost 1 base and J lost 3, with 11 bases in between. Germline V CDR1 and CDR2: SGHRS, YFSETQ. This CDR3 has 14 amino acids. CDR3 protein: CASSLRQNHYEQYF. The DNA of the CDR3 is TGCGCCAGCAGCTTGCGACAAAACCACTACGAGCAGTACTTC.

This chain joins TRBV19 and TRBJ2-4; the D gene is possibly TRBD2 (6 bases). Germline V CDR1 and CDR2: LNHDA, SQIVND (reference sequence). The CDR3 length is 15 residues. V lost 1 base, J lost 2 bases, and 9 bases lay in between. The CDR3 loop is CASSIGGGTKNIQYF. CDR3 nucleotides: TGTGCCAGTAGTATAGGAGGAGGGACCAAAAACATTCAGTACTTC.

The chain links TRBV9 to TRBJ2-5; 10 positions match TRBD2. The CDR3 is 15 residues long. CDR1 is SGDLS and CDR2 is YYNGEE in the germline V gene. The junction had 6 bases not matched to a gene; V was cut back by 2 bases and J by 5 bases. The CDR3 nucleotides read TGTGCCAGCAGCGTCGCTAGCGGGGGAGTGGAGACCCAGTACTTC. Its translation: CASSVASGGVETQYF.

The gene calls are TRBV3-1 (or the pseudogene TRBV3-2) and TRBJ2-3; 15 bases map to TRBD2. Germline trimming cut 1 base from V and 2 bases from J; bases unmatched to any gene: 4. Germline V gives CDR1 LGHDT, CDR2 YNNKEL (reference sequence). The length of the CDR3 is 18 residues. CDR3 protein: CASSQVGTSGRHTDTQYF. The CDR3 DNA follows: TGTGCCAGCAGCCAAGTGGGGACTAGCGGGAGGCACACAGATACGCAGTATTTT.

This clone has a single count. The V and J genes are TRBV27 and TRBJ1-1, with D tentatively TRBD1 (6 bases). V lost 6 bases and J 3 bases, leaving 17 bases between the germline ends. The CDR3 is made up of 15 amino acids. Germline lookup yields CDR1 MNHEY and CDR2 SMNVEV (reference sequence). CDR3 loop: CASRAGVGWDTEAFF. The CDR3 coding sequence is TGTGCCAGCAGAGCAGGGGTTGGGTGGGACACTGAAGCTTTCTTT.

This clone was seen just once. The V and J genes are TRBV19 and TRBJ1-2, with a possible D match to TRBD1 (5 bases). The CDR3 covers 16 residues. Germline V gives CDR1 LNHDA, CDR2 SQIVND (reference sequence). With 1 base removed from V and 4 bases from J, the gap between germline ends came to 16 bases. CDR3 sequence reads: CASSIGGRGNPYGYTF. The CDR3 DNA is TGTGCCAGTAGTATAGGAGGCCGGGGGAACCCCTATGGCTACACCTTC.

This chain connects TRBV7-6 to TRBJ2-7; D is unresolved. CDR1 SGHVS and CDR2 FNYEAQ come from the germline V gene. This CDR3 has 12 residues. Trimming removed 4 bases at V and 0 bases at J, with 4 bases between. CDR3 coding DNA: TGTGCCAGCAGCTCCTTCTCCTACGAGCAGTACTTC. It specifies CASSSFSYEQYF.

In its sample, this clone was seen once. The chain carries TRBV15 and TRBJ1-2; 8 nucleotides match TRBD1. J gave up 8 bases and V 0 bases, and 2 bases lay outside the gene matches. CDR3 size: 13 residues. The V gene's germline CDR1 is LNHNV and CDR2 YYDKDF (reference sequence). Here the CDR3 DNA reads TGTGCCACCAGCAGAGAGACAGGGGCCGGCTACACCTTC. It is translated as CATSRETGAGYTF.

J is TRBJ1-5 and V is TRBV3-1 (or the pseudogene TRBV3-2); D is perhaps TRBD1 (5 bases). V was trimmed by 1 base and J by 1 base, leaving 14 bases between them. Germline CDR1 is LGHDT and CDR2 is YNNKEL (reference sequence). The CDR3 spans 17 residues. The CDR3 nucleotides are TGTGCCAGCAGCCAAGCCGCGGGGGGGGTAAGCAATCAGCCCCAGCATTTT. This gives the protein CASSQAAGGVSNQPQHF.

Here the CDR3 reads CASSMRHLRNTEAFF. CDR3 coding DNA: TGTGCCAGTAGTATGAGACACCTAAGGAACACTGAAGCTTTCTTT. This rearrangement joins TRBV19 to TRBJ1-1, with D uncertain. The V gene's germline CDR1 is LNHDA and CDR2 SQIVND (reference sequence). This CDR3 has 15 residues. Trimming stripped 3 bases from V and 1 base from J, with 12 bases between.

Comments on this clone: This may stem from a read error, because a much larger clone lies one nucleotide away. V gene TRBV6-5 combines with J gene TRBJ1-2; TRBD1 aligns across 9 bases. Trimming at V came to 5 bases and at J to 4 bases, leaving 2 bases not matched to a gene. The CDR3 is 13 residues long. Germline loops: CDR1 MNHEY, CDR2 SVGAGI. CDR3 sequence: CASSQDRGYGYTF. Here the CDR3 DNA reads TGTGCCAGCAGTCAGGACAGGGGCTATGGCTACACCTTC.